Sequencing of this TCR beta chain was carried out in a study of molecular identifiers for immune sequencing clone quantification. Germline loops: CDR1 LGHNA, CDR2 YSLEER. This CDR3 contains 16 residues. Trimming cost V 0 bases and J 3 bases, with 13 bases left between them. Previously described methods and listed TCR primers produced bulk TCR libraries. Via MiXCR, TCRdb re-called the PCR reads, giving one row per CDR3 protein. The sample contains a few hundred thousand distinct CDR3 sequences, roughly a quarter of which appear only once. Naive CD8 T cells were picked out by sorting for CD8+CD4-CCR7+CD45RA+. Study-level findings and limits: In a background of approximately 1 million naive cells, spiked Jurkat TCR RNA from one cell was reportedly detectable.

This clonotype was recorded a few times. The antigen is undetermined. What was sequenced was naive CD8+ T cells from blood, with Jurkat cell RNA spiked in. Indicated subset: FACS-sorted CD8+CD4-CCR7+CD45RA+ naive T cells. The V gene is TRBV4-3, the J gene TRBJ2-3; D possibly corresponds to TRBD2 (6 bases). The clonotype was recovered from a human donor in good health. Some libraries in this study had Jurkat cell RNA spiked in. The CDR3, as DNA: TGCGCCAGCAGCCAAGATTGGGAGGAATATACAGATACGCAGTATTTT. This codes for CASSQDWEEYTDTQYF.